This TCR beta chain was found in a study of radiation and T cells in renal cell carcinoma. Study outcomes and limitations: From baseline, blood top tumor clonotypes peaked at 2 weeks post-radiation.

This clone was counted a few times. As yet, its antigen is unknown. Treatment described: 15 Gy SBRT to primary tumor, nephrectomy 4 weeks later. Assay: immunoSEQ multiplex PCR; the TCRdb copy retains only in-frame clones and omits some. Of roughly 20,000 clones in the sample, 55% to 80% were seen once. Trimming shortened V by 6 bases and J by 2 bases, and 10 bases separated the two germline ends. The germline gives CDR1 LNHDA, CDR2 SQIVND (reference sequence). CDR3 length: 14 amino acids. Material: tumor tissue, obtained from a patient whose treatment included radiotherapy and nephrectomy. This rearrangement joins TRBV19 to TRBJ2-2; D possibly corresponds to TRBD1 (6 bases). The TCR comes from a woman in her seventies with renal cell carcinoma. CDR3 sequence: CASRQGVNTGELFF. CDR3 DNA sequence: TGTGCCAGTAGACAGGGCGTAAACACCGGGGAGCTGTTTTTT.